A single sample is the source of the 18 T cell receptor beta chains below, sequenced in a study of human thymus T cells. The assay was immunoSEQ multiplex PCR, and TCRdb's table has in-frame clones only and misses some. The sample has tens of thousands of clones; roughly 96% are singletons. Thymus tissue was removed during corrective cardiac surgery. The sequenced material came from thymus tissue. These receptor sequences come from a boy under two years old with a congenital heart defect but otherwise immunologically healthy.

The CDR3 DNA follows: TGTGCCAGCAGTTTAATAGGGAGACCTTATAGCAATCAGCCCCAGCATTTT. Translated: CASSLIGRPYSNQPQHF. This rearrangement joins TRBV28 to TRBJ1-5; no clear D. Germline-derived CDR1 and CDR2 are MDHEN and SYDVKM. The V gene lost 2 bases and the J gene lost 0 bases, with 14 bases spanning the gap. This CDR3 has 17 residues.

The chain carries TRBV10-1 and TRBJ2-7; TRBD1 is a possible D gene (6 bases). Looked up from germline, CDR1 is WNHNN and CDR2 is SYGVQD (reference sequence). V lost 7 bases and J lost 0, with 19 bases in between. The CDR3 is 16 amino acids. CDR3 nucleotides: TGCGCCAGCACCTCGAAACAGGGTATCCCCTCCTACGAGCAGTACTTC. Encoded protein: CASTSKQGIPSYEQYF.

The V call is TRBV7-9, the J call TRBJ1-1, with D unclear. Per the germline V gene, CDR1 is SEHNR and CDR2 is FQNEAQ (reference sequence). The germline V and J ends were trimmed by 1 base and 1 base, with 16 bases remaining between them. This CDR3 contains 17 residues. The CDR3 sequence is CASSLETYFRQNTEAFF. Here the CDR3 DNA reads TGTGCCAGCAGCTTAGAAACTTATTTTCGACAGAACACTGAAGCTTTCTTT.

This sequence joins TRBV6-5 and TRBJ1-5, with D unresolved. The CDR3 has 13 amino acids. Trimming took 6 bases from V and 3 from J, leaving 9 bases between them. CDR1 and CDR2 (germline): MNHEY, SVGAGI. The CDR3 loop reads CASSQDFNQPQHF. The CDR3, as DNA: TGTGCCAGCAGCCAGGACTTCAATCAGCCCCAGCATTTT.

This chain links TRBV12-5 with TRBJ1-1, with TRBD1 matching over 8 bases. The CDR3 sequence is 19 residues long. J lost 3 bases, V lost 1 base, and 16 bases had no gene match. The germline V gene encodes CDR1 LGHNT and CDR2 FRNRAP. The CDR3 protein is CASGLDWGPTGANYTEAFF. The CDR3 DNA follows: TGTGCTAGTGGTTTGGATTGGGGCCCGACAGGGGCCAATTACACTGAAGCTTTCTTT.

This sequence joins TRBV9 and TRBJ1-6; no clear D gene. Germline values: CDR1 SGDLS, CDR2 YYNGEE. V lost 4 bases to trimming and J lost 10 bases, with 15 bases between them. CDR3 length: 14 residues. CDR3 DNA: TGTGCCAGCAGCAAATCCGAGTCGGAATCACCCCTCCACTTT. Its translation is CASSKSESESPLHF.

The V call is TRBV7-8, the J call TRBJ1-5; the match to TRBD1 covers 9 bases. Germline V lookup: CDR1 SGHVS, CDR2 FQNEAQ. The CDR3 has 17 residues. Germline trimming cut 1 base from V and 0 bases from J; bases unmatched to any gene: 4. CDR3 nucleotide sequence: TGTGCCAGCAGCTTAGGGACAGGGGCTTATAGCAATCAGCCCCAGCATTTT. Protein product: CASSLGTGAYSNQPQHF. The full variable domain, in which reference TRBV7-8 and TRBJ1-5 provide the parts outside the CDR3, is GAGVSQSPRYKVAKRGQDVALRCDPISGHVSLFWYQQALGQGPEFLTYFQNEAQLDKSGLPSDRFFAERPEGSVSTLKIQRTQQEDSAVYLCASSLGTGAYSNQPQHFGDGTRLSIL.

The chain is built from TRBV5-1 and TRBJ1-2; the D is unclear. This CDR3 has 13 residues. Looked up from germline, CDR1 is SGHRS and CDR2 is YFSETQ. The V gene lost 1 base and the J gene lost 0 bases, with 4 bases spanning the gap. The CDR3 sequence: CASSLTANYGYTF. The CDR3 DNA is TGCGCCAGCAGCTTGACAGCTAACTATGGCTACACCTTC.

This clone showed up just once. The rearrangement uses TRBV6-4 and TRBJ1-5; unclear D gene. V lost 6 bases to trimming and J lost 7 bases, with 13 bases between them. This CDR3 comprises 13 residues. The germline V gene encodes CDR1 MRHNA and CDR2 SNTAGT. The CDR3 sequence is CASSSEARQPQHF. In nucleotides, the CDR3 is TGTGCCAGCAGCTCGGAGGCGCGGCAGCCCCAGCATTTT.

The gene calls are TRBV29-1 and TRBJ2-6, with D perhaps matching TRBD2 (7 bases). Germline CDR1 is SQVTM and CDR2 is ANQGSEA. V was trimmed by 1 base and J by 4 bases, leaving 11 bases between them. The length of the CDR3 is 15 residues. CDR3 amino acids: CSVEVGGPGANVLTF. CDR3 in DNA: TGCAGCGTTGAAGTGGGGGGGCCCGGGGCCAACGTCCTGACTTTC.

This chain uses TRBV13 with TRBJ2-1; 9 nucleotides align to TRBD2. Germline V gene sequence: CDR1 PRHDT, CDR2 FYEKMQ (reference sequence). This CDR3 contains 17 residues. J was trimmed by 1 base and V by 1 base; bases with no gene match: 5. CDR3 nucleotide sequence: TGTGCCAGCAGCTTAGATCCTAGCGGGATATCCTACAATGAGCAGTTCTTC. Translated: CASSLDPSGISYNEQFF.

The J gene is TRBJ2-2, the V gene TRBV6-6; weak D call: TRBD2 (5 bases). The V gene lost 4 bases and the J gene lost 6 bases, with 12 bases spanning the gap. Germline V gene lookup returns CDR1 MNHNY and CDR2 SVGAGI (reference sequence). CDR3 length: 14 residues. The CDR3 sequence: CASSSRTVAGELFF. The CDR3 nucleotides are TGTGCCAGCAGTTCCCGGACTGTGGCCGGGGAGCTGTTTTTT.

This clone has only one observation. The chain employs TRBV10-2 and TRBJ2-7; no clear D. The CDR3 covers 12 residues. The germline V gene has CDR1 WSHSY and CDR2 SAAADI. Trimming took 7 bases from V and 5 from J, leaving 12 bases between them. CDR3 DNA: TGCGCCAGCAAGCATGAGATCCACGAGCAGTACTTC. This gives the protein CASKHEIHEQYF.

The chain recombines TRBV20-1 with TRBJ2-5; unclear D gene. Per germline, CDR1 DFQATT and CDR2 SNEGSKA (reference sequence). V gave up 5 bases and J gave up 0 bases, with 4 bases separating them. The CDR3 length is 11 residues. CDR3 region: CSACYQETQYF. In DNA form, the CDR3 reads TGCAGTGCTTGCTACCAAGAGACCCAGTACTTC.

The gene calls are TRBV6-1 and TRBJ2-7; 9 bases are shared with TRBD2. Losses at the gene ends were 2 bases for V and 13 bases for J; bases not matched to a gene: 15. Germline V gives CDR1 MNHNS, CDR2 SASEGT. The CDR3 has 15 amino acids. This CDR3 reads CASSEIQASGTRKYF. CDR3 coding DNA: TGTGCCAGCAGTGAAATTCAGGCTAGCGGGACCAGGAAATACTTC.

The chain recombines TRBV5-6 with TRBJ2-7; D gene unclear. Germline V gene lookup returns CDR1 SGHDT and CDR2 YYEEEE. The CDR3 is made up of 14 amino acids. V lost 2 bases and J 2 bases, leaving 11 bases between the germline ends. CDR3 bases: TGTGCCAGCAGCTTCGCGTGGATCCCCTACGAGCAGTACTTC. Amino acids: CASSFAWIPYEQYF.

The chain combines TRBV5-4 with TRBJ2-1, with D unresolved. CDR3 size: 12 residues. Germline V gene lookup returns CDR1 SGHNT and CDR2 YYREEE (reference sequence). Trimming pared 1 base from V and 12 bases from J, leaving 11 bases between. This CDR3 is CASSLTGVGQFF. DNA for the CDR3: TGTGCCAGCAGCTTGACGGGTGTTGGGCAGTTCTTC.

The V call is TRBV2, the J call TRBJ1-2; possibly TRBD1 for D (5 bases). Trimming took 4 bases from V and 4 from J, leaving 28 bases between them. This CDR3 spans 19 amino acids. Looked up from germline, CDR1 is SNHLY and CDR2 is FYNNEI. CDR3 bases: TGTGCCAGCAGTGTAGGAGTAAGGGGCGGACAAGCTTGGGCCTATGGCTACACCTTC. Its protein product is CASSVGVRGGQAWAYGYTF. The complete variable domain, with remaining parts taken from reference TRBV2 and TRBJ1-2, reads EPEVTQTPSHQVTQMGQEVILRCVPISNHLYFYWYRQILGQKVEFLVSFYNNEISEKSEIFDDQFSVERPDGSNFTLKIRSTKLEDSAMYFCASSVGVRGGQAWAYGYTFGSGTRLTVV.